These T cell receptor beta chains were read from a single sample in a study of T cells in tuberculosis. This table comes from immunoSEQ multiplex PCR, and its TCRdb copy is limited to in-frame clones, with some not included. The table lists 30,000 to 35,000 clones, around 97% of them singletons, with 6.2% in the top ten. Sequenced: PBMCs. The receptors here all came from a donor between 5 and 29 years old with latent tuberculosis or without tuberculosis infection. CDR3s include the opening cysteine and the closing phenylalanine or tryptophan. Each record gives: D gene, J gene, clone size, V gene, CDR3 protein, CDR3 DNA. A D gene is named only where the DNA matches it firmly. Only some rows state a clone size, as once, few, many or a class for expanded clones.

D gene: .
J gene: TRBJ1-4
clone size: once
V gene: TRBV6-1
CDR3 protein: CASIRGEKLFF
CDR3 DNA: TGTGCCAGCATCCGCGGGGAAAAACTGTTTTTT

D gene: .
J gene: TRBJ1-5
clone size: once
V gene: TRBV6-1
CDR3 protein: CASSEGGRASNQPQHF
CDR3 DNA: TGTGCCAGCAGTGAAGGGGGCAGGGCATCCAATCAGCCCCAGCATTTT

D gene: TRBD1
J gene: TRBJ1-4
clone size: .
V gene: TRBV9
CDR3 protein: CASSEGDQGAGNEKLFF
CDR3 DNA: TGTGCCAGCAGCGAGGGGGATCAGGGGGCTGGTAATGAAAAACTGTTTTTT

D gene: .
J gene: TRBJ2-5
clone size: .
V gene: TRBV5-1
CDR3 protein: CASSRTGQETQYF
CDR3 DNA: TGCGCCAGCAGCAGGACTGGGCAAGAGACCCAGTACTTC

D gene: TRBD2
J gene: TRBJ2-3
clone size: .
V gene: TRBV5-1
CDR3 protein: CASSFRLAGANADTQYF
CDR3 DNA: TGCGCCAGCAGCTTCAGACTAGCGGGGGCCAACGCAGATACGCAGTATTTT

D gene: .
J gene: TRBJ1-5
clone size: .
V gene: TRBV11-2
CDR3 protein: CASSLAGPNQPQHF
CDR3 DNA: TGTGCCAGCAGCTTAGCAGGGCCTAATCAGCCCCAGCATTTT

D gene: .
J gene: TRBJ1-2
clone size: .
V gene: TRBV9
CDR3 protein: CASSVGAGAYYGYTF
CDR3 DNA: TGTGCCAGCAGCGTAGGGGCAGGCGCCTACTATGGCTACACCTTC

D gene: .
J gene: TRBJ2-5
clone size: .
V gene: TRBV7-6
CDR3 protein: CASSYEPEDSTRETQYF
CDR3 DNA: TGTGCCAGCAGCTATGAACCTGAGGACAGCACGAGAGAGACCCAGTACTTC

D gene: .
J gene: TRBJ1-3
clone size: .
V gene: TRBV14
CDR3 protein: CASSQERSNRNTIYF
CDR3 DNA: TGTGCCAGCAGCCAAGAACGGTCTAACCGGAACACCATATATTTT

D gene: .
J gene: TRBJ1-1
clone size: .
V gene: TRBV6-1
CDR3 protein: CASTLSGGAGTEAFF
CDR3 DNA: TGTGCCAGCACCTTATCGGGGGGCGCCGGCACTGAAGCTTTCTTT

D gene: .
J gene: TRBJ1-5
clone size: .
V gene: TRBV18
CDR3 protein: CASSPVGGLSNQPQHF
CDR3 DNA: TGTGCCAGCTCACCTGTTGGGGGACTGAGCAATCAGCCCCAGCATTTT

D gene: TRBD2
J gene: TRBJ2-1
clone size: .
V gene: TRBV19
CDR3 protein: CASSISGLAGVGNEQFF
CDR3 DNA: TGTGCCAGTAGTATTAGTGGGCTAGCGGGAGTAGGCAATGAGCAGTTCTTC

D gene: TRBD2
J gene: TRBJ2-5
clone size: .
V gene: TRBV7-9
CDR3 protein: CASSSIAGEVGETQYF
CDR3 DNA: TGTGCCAGCAGCTCAATAGCGGGAGAAGTTGGAGAGACCCAGTACTTC

D gene: TRBD1
J gene: TRBJ2-5
clone size: .
V gene: TRBV5-1
CDR3 protein: CASSLGVSGQGWGTQYF
CDR3 DNA: TGCGCCAGCAGCTTGGGAGTGAGTGGACAGGGGTGGGGGACCCAGTACTTC

D gene: TRBD2
J gene: TRBJ2-5
clone size: few
V gene: TRBV4-2
CDR3 protein: CASSPERGGQETQYF
CDR3 DNA: TGTGCCAGCAGCCCTGAGCGGGGGGGCCAAGAGACCCAGTACTTC

D gene: TRBD2
J gene: TRBJ2-7
clone size: .
V gene: TRBV5-1
CDR3 protein: CASSLELAGNYEQYF
CDR3 DNA: TGCGCCAGCAGCTTGGAACTAGCGGGGAACTACGAGCAGTACTTC

D gene: TRBD1
J gene: TRBJ1-2
clone size: .
V gene: TRBV6-4
CDR3 protein: CASSVNPGQIEGYTF
CDR3 DNA: TGTGCCAGCAGTGTAAATCCGGGACAGATCGAGGGCTACACCTTC

D gene: TRBD1
J gene: TRBJ2-2
clone size: .
V gene: TRBV25-1
CDR3 protein: CATSSDRGGTGELFF
CDR3 DNA: TGTGCCACAAGCTCTGACAGGGGCGGGACCGGGGAGCTGTTTTTT

D gene: TRBD1
J gene: TRBJ2-1
clone size: .
V gene: TRBV7-3
CDR3 protein: CASSLTGGIFNEQFF
CDR3 DNA: TGTGCCAGCAGCCTAACAGGGGGCATTTTCAATGAGCAGTTCTTC

D gene: TRBD1
J gene: TRBJ1-5
clone size: .
V gene: TRBV4-2
CDR3 protein: CASSPKDRGDGNQPQHF
CDR3 DNA: TGTGCCAGCAGCCCGAAAGACAGGGGAGACGGCAATCAGCCCCAGCATTTT

D gene: .
J gene: TRBJ2-1
clone size: once
V gene: TRBV7-9
CDR3 protein: CASSPAITGDEQFF
CDR3 DNA: TGTGCCAGCAGCCCGGCTATAACGGGTGATGAGCAGTTCTTC

D gene: TRBD1
J gene: TRBJ1-2
clone size: .
V gene: TRBV10-3
CDR3 protein: CAISESQGAYGYTF
CDR3 DNA: TGTGCCATCAGTGAGTCACAGGGGGCCTATGGCTACACCTTC

D gene: TRBD2
J gene: TRBJ2-7
clone size: .
V gene: TRBV10-2
CDR3 protein: CASSDAGTSNVQYF
CDR3 DNA: TGCGCCAGCAGTGATGCCGGGACTAGCAACGTGCAGTACTTC

D gene: .
J gene: TRBJ2-1
clone size: once
V gene: TRBV7-6
CDR3 protein: CASSLGAGEQFF
CDR3 DNA: TGTGCCAGCAGCTTAGGAGCTGGTGAGCAGTTCTTC

D gene: .
J gene: TRBJ2-7
clone size: .
V gene: TRBV2
CDR3 protein: CASLDTGSSYEQYF
CDR3 DNA: TGTGCCAGCCTTGATACAGGGTCCTCCTACGAGCAGTACTTC

D gene: TRBD2
J gene: TRBJ2-3
clone size: .
V gene: TRBV4-1
CDR3 protein: CASSQDLRTSGTGDTQYF
CDR3 DNA: TGCGCCAGCAGCCAAGACCTGAGGACTAGCGGGACTGGGGATACGCAGTATTTT

D gene: .
J gene: TRBJ1-5
clone size: .
V gene: TRBV4-1
CDR3 protein: CASSQERDRSYNQPQHF
CDR3 DNA: TGCGCCAGCAGCCAAGAAAGAGACAGAAGCTATAATCAGCCCCAGCATTTT

D gene: TRBD2
J gene: TRBJ2-1
clone size: .
V gene: TRBV5-6
CDR3 protein: CASSLVASGAYYNEQFF
CDR3 DNA: TGTGCCAGCAGCTTGGTGGCTAGCGGGGCCTACTACAATGAGCAGTTCTTC

D gene: .
J gene: TRBJ2-1
clone size: few
V gene: TRBV5-1
CDR3 protein: CASSLDFSNEQFF
CDR3 DNA: TGCGCCAGCAGCTTGGACTTCTCCAATGAGCAGTTCTTC

D gene: .
J gene: TRBJ1-5
clone size: .
V gene: TRBV14
CDR3 protein: CASSQDSDQPQHF
CDR3 DNA: TGTGCCAGCAGCCAAGATTCCGATCAGCCCCAGCATTTT

D gene: .
J gene: TRBJ2-7
clone size: .
V gene: TRBV6-1
CDR3 protein: CASRSGGPYEQYF
CDR3 DNA: TGTGCCAGCAGGTCCGGGGGTCCCTACGAGCAGTACTTC

D gene: TRBD1
J gene: TRBJ1-1
clone size: .
V gene: TRBV30
CDR3 protein: CAWSDLGDRVAFF
CDR3 DNA: TGTGCCTGGAGTGACCTTGGAGACAGGGTGGCTTTCTTT

D gene: .
J gene: TRBJ2-2
clone size: .
V gene: TRBV30
CDR3 protein: CAWSSDRLTGELFF
CDR3 DNA: TGTGCCTGGAGCTCCGACAGACTCACCGGGGAGCTGTTTTTT

D gene: .
J gene: TRBJ2-3
clone size: .
V gene: TRBV29-1
CDR3 protein: CSVVGGLMGDTQYF
CDR3 DNA: TGCAGCGTTGTTGGCGGGCTGATGGGGGATACGCAGTATTTT

D gene: .
J gene: TRBJ2-5
clone size: .
V gene: TRBV7-2
CDR3 protein: CASSLESWFSQETQYF
CDR3 DNA: TGTGCCAGCAGCTTAGAAAGCTGGTTCTCCCAAGAGACCCAGTACTTC

D gene: .
J gene: TRBJ1-1
clone size: .
V gene: TRBV5-1
CDR3 protein: CASSLRGNTEAFF
CDR3 DNA: TGCGCCAGCAGCTTGAGGGGGAACACTGAAGCTTTCTTT

D gene: .
J gene: TRBJ1-2
clone size: .
V gene: TRBV2
CDR3 protein: CASSESGRVNYGYTF
CDR3 DNA: TGTGCCAGCAGTGAATCAGGCAGGGTGAACTATGGCTACACCTTC

D gene: TRBD1
J gene: TRBJ2-5
clone size: .
V gene: TRBV5-1
CDR3 protein: CASSLWTGKETQYF
CDR3 DNA: TGCGCCAGCAGCTTATGGACAGGGAAAGAGACCCAGTACTTC

D gene: TRBD1
J gene: TRBJ2-7
clone size: .
V gene: TRBV19
CDR3 protein: CASSSGTGFYEQYF
CDR3 DNA: TGTGCCAGTTCCTCCGGGACAGGGTTCTACGAGCAGTACTTC